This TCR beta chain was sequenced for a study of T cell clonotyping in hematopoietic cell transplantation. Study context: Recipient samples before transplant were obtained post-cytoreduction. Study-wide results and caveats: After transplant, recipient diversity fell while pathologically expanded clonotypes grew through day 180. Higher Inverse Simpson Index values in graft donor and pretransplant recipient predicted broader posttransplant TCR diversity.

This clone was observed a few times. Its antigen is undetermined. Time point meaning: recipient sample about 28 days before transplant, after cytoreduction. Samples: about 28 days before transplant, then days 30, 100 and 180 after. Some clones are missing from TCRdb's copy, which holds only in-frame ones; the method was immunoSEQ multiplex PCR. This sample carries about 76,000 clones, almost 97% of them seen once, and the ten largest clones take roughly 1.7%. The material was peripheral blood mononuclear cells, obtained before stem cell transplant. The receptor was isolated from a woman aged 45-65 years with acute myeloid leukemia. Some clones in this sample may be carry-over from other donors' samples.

The CDR3, as DNA: TGTGCCTGGAGTCCTTTGTCCGGGACTTTAAACCGGCAGTACTTC. Translated, it gives CAWSPLSGTLNRQYF. The chain joins TRBV30 to TRBJ2-7; D possibly corresponds to TRBD2 (6 bases). Germline-derived CDR1 and CDR2 are GTSNPN and SVGIG (reference sequence). V gave up 2 bases and J gave up 9 bases, with 23 bases separating them. The CDR3 covers 15 residues.